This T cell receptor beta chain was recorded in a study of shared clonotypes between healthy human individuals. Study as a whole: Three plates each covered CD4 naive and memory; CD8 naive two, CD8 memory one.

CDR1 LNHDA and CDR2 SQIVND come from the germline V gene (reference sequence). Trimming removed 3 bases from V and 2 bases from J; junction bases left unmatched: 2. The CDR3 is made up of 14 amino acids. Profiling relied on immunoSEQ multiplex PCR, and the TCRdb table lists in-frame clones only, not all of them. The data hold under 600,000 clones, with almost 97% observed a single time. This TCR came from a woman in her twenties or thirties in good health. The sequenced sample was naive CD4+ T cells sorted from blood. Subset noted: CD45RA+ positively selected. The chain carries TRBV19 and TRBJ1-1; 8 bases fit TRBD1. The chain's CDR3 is CASSMDRENTEAFF. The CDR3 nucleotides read TGTGCCAGTAGTATGGACAGGGAAAACACTGAAGCTTTCTTT. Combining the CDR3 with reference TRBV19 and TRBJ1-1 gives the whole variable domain DGGITQSPKYLFRKEGQNVTLSCEQNLNHDAMYWYRQDPGQGLRLIYYSQIVNDFQKGDIAEGYSVSREKKESFPLTVTSAQKNPTAFYLCASSMDRENTEAFFGQGTRLTVV.